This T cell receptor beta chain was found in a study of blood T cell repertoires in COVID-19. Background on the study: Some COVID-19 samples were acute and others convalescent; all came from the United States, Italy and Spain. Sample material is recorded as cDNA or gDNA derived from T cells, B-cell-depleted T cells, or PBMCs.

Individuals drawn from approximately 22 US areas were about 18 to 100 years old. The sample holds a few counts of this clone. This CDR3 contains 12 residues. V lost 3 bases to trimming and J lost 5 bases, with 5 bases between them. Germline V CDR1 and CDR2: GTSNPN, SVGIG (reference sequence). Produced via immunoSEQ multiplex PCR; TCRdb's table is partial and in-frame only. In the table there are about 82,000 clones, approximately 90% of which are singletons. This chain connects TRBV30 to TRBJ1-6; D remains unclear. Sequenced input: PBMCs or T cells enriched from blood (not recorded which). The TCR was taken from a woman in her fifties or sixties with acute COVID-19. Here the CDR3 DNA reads TGTGCCTGGAGAGAGAATAATTCACCCCTCCACTTT. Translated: CAWRENNSPLHF.